This TCR beta chain was sequenced during a study of T cells in Graves' hyperthyroidism and ophthalmopathy. Study conclusions and caveats: In validation, the model predicted ophthalmopathy. These predictions came a median about 6.2 months before onset.

Uncontrolled infection, other autoimmune disease, pregnancy and lactation each barred patients from inclusion. In the case of this clonotype: Its cognate antigen is unknown.

Amplification of TCR beta CDR3 regions used RNA as the template. RT-PCR in the first round (using the HTBI primer set) targeted the TCR CDR3. TCRdb called the multiplex PCR reads again in MiXCR, with one record for every CDR3 protein. The repertoire holds 490,000 or so distinct CDR3 sequences, with just under 20% as singletons. Input material: blood. This receptor was identified in a man between 40 and 49 years old with Graves' ophthalmopathy.

CDR3 in DNA: TGTGCCTGGAGTCGGCCACCCGGCGGGTTCTTC. It is translated as CAWSRPPGGFF. The chain combines TRBV30 with TRBJ2-1; D is undetermined. CDR1 is GTSNPN and CDR2 is SVGIG in the germline V gene (reference sequence). This CDR3 region has 11 residues. V was pared by 2 bases and J by 15 bases, with 14 bases between.